The next 18 T cell receptor beta chains were all read from a single sample in a study of cytomegalovirus exposure and HLA in healthy donors. Both 60 Vbeta primers and 13 Jbeta primers went into the PCR. Here immunoSEQ multiplex PCR was the method, and the copy in TCRdb shows in-frame clones only, minus some. This table has about 100,000 clones, around four fifths appearing once. The sequencing sample was made of PBMCs. These receptors originate from a woman in her sixties or seventies in good health and CMV-seronegative.

The V gene is TRBV27, the J gene TRBJ2-7, with 8 bases identical to TRBD1. With 2 bases clipped from V and 2 bases from J, the junction kept 8 bases outside the gene matches. The length of the CDR3 is 16 residues. Germline loops: CDR1 MNHEY, CDR2 SMNVEV (reference sequence). CDR3 DNA sequence: TGTGCCAGCAGTTTAGCAGGGGGCGGCCCTACCTACGAGCAGTACTTC. Amino acid sequence: CASSLAGGGPTYEQYF.

The rearrangement joins TRBV7-9 to TRBJ1-4, with D perhaps matching TRBD1 (5 bases). Germline V lookup: CDR1 SEHNR, CDR2 FQNEAQ (reference sequence). Trimming stripped 0 bases from V and 7 bases from J, with 15 bases between. This CDR3 has 16 residues. The CDR3 loop reads CASSLARALRGEKLFF. The CDR3 coding sequence is TGTGCCAGCAGCTTAGCCAGGGCCCTTCGAGGTGAAAAACTGTTTTTT.

The chain recombines TRBV9 with TRBJ1-1, with TRBD1 matching 8 bases. The CDR3 covers 14 residues. The V segment lost 3 bases and the J segment 1 base; nucleotides outside the gene matches: 2. The germline gives CDR1 SGDLS, CDR2 YYNGEE. The CDR3 nucleotides read TGTGCCAGCAGCGCCGGACAGGGGAACACTGAAGCTTTCTTT. It is translated as CASSAGQGNTEAFF.

This clone was recorded only once. The chain recombines TRBV18 with TRBJ2-7; D is undetermined. The CDR3 covers 14 residues. The germline V gene has CDR1 KGHSH and CDR2 LQKENI. Between the trimmed V and J ends, which lost 0 bases and 5 bases, there was a span of 11 bases. CDR3 nucleotides: TGTGCCAGCTCACCACCTCCGGGTTGGGACGAGCAGTACTTC. It translates to CASSPPPGWDEQYF. Combining the CDR3 with reference TRBV18 and TRBJ2-7 gives the whole variable domain NAGVMQNPRHLVRRRGQEARLRCSPMKGHSHVYWYRQLPEEGLKFMVYLQKENIIDESGMPKERFSAEFPKEGPSILRIQQVVRGDSAAYFCASSPPPGWDEQYFGPGTRLTVT.

The V and J genes are TRBV25-1 and TRBJ2-7; D is possibly TRBD2 (5 bases). V was trimmed by 2 bases and J by 2 bases, leaving 13 bases between them. The V gene's germline CDR1 is MGHDK and CDR2 SYGVNS. The CDR3 runs 15 residues. The CDR3 DNA sequence: TGTGCCAGCAGTGAAATGGTCAGCGGAACCTACGAGCAGTACTTC. This gives the protein CASSEMVSGTYEQYF.

This chain uses TRBV2 with TRBJ2-5; 15 positions agree with TRBD2. CDR3 size: 17 residues. V trimming: 2 bases; J trimming: 5 bases; junction bases outside the gene matches: 6. The germline V gene encodes CDR1 SNHLY and CDR2 FYNNEI. CDR3 loop: CASSEKGTSGGWETQYF. For the CDR3, the DNA is TGTGCCAGCAGTGAAAAGGGGACTAGCGGGGGGTGGGAGACCCAGTACTTC.

The rearrangement links TRBV14 to TRBJ1-4; TRBD1 aligns across 9 bases. The CDR3 totals 15 residues. The V and J ends lost 6 bases and 8 bases, in that order; junction bases with no gene match: 10. Germline values: CDR1 SGHDN, CDR2 FVKESK. In DNA, the CDR3 is TGTGCCAGCAGTCAACTCGGGACAGGGAAAGAAAAACTGTTTTTT. Protein product: CASSQLGTGKEKLFF.

This chain joins TRBV5-6 and TRBJ2-7; D is uncertain. The V gene's germline CDR1 is SGHDT and CDR2 YYEEEE. With 3 bases removed from V and 3 bases from J, the gap between germline ends came to 7 bases. The CDR3 totals 12 residues. CDR3 residues: CASSSSGYEQYF. The CDR3, as DNA: TGTGCCAGCAGCTCCTCGGGCTACGAGCAGTACTTC.

To note about this clone: One junction end does not reproduce the germline sequence, and a read error may be involved. The chain employs TRBV5-1 and TRBJ1-2; D perhaps matches TRBD1 (5 bases). The CDR3 is 13 residues long. Germline V CDR1 and CDR2: SGHRS, YFSETQ. The chain's CDR3 is CASSLGRNYGYTF. CDR3 in DNA: TGCGCCAGCAGTTTGGGGCGGAACTATGGCTACACCTTC.

The chain combines TRBV27 with TRBJ1-2; D is perhaps TRBD1 (6 bases). The germline V and J ends were trimmed by 8 bases and 7 bases, with 14 bases remaining between them. This CDR3 is built from 12 residues. CDR1 is MNHEY, CDR2 SMNVEV, per germline (reference sequence). CDR3 DNA: TGTGCCAGCTTCGGGGGGCCGGGTGGCTACACCTTC. The encoded protein is CASFGGPGGYTF.

Here the CDR3 reads CATQPRGAFMETQYF. The CDR3, as DNA: TGTGCCACCCAGCCGCGGGGCGCCTTCATGGAGACCCAGTACTTC. The V and J genes are TRBV6-5 and TRBJ2-5; D might be TRBD2 (6 bases). The CDR3 spans 15 residues. The V gene's germline CDR1 is MNHEY and CDR2 SVGAGI. Trimming stripped 10 bases from V and 5 bases from J, with 23 bases between.

This clone appeared a few times. V and J are TRBV5-1 and TRBJ2-5; perhaps TRBD1 as D (6 bases). The CDR3 spans 16 residues. V gave up 5 bases and J gave up 5 bases, with 22 bases separating them. CDR1 and CDR2 (germline): SGHRS, YFSETQ. The CDR3: CASSPNPGVWQETQYF. DNA for the CDR3: TGCGCCAGCAGTCCTAACCCAGGGGTATGGCAGGAGACCCAGTACTTC.

This chain joins TRBV6-5 and TRBJ2-2, with 8 nucleotides matching TRBD1. The length of the CDR3 is 13 residues. Per germline, CDR1 MNHEY and CDR2 SVGAGI. V lost 5 bases and J lost 6; bases outside the gene matches: 2. For the CDR3, the DNA is TGTGCCAGCAGTGCACAGGGGGCCGGGGAGCTGTTTTTT. Its protein product is CASSAQGAGELFF.

The DNA for the CDR3 is TGTGCCAGCAGCTTCAGTACGGGGGAGCAGTTCTTC. Its translation is CASSFSTGEQFF. The chain combines TRBV11-3 with TRBJ2-1; possibly TRBD2 for D (5 bases). Germline CDR1 is SGHNT and CDR2 is YENEEA. CDR3 size: 12 residues. Trimming pared 3 bases from V and 10 bases from J, leaving 10 bases between. The full variable domain, rest sourced from reference TRBV11-3 and TRBJ2-1, is EAGVVQSPRYKIIEKKQPVAFWCNPISGHNTLYWYLQNLGQGPELLIRYENEEAVDDSQLPKDRFSAERLKGVDSTLKIQPAELGDSAVYLCASSFSTGEQFFGPGTRLTVL.

The genes are TRBV7-7 and TRBJ1-6; TRBD1 matches 7 bases. This CDR3 is 13 amino acids long. Germline loops: CDR1 SSHAT, CDR2 FNYEAQ (reference sequence). The V gene end was trimmed by 5 bases and the J gene end by 11 bases; junction bases not matched to a gene: 6. As DNA, the CDR3 is TGTGCCAGCAGCCTCGACAGGGATGCACCCCTCCACTTT. Translating gives CASSLDRDAPLHF. Together with reference TRBV7-7 and TRBJ1-6, the CDR3 gives the full variable domain: GAGVSQSPRYKVTKRGQDVTLRCDPISSHATLYWYQQALGQGPEFLTYFNYEAQPDKSGLPSDRFSAERPEGSISTLTIQRTEQRDSAMYRCASSLDRDAPLHFGNGTRLTVT.

This chain links TRBV28 with TRBJ1-5; no firm D call. This CDR3 comprises 13 residues. CDR1 MDHEN and CDR2 SYDVKM come from the germline V gene. V gave up 10 bases and J gave up 2 bases, with 12 bases separating them. In DNA, the CDR3 is TGTGCCACCGCAGGTGACGGCAATCAGCCCCAGCATTTT. This encodes CATAGDGNQPQHF.

The chain uses TRBV2 and TRBJ2-7, with D perhaps matching TRBD1 (6 bases). CDR1 and CDR2 from the germline V gene are SNHLY and FYNNEI. Trimming cost V 5 bases and J 4 bases, with 15 bases left between them. CDR3 length: 14 amino acids. CDR3 sequence (DNA): TGTGCCAGCAGTTCCCCACAGGGACCGTACGAGCAGTACTTC. This sequence encodes CASSSPQGPYEQYF.

The chain joins TRBV28 to TRBJ1-1; 10 bases map to TRBD1. The V segment lost 4 bases and the J segment 5 bases; nucleotides outside the gene matches: 7. CDR1 is MDHEN, CDR2 SYDVKM, per germline. The CDR3 spans 15 residues. The CDR3 region has the DNA TGTGCCAGCAGTTCCCCCGGACAGGGGGAAACTGAAGCTTTCTTT. This gives the protein CASSSPGQGETEAFF. Based on the CDR3 plus reference TRBV28 and TRBJ1-1, the full variable domain is DVKVTQSSRYLVKRTGEKVFLECVQDMDHENMFWYRQDPGLGLRLIYFSYDVKMKEKGDIPEGYSVSREKKERFSLILESASTNQTSMYLCASSSPGQGETEAFFGQGTRLTVV.